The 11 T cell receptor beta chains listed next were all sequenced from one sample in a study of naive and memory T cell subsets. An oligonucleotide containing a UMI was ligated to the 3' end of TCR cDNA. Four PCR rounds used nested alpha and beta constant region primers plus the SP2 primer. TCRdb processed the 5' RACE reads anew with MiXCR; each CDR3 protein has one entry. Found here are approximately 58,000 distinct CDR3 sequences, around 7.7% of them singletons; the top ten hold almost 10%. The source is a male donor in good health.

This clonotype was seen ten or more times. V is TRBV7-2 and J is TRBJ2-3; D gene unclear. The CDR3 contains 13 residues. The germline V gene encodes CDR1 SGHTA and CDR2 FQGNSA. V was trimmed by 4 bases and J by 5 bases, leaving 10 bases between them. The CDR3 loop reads CASSYLERDTQYF. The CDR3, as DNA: TGTGCCAGCAGCTACCTAGAAAGAGATACGCAGTATTTT.

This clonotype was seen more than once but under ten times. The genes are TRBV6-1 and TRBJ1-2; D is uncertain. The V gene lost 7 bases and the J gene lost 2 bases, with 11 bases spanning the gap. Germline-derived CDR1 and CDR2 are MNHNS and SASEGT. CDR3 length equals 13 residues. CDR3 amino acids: CASTLSRNYGYTF. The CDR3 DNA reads TGTGCCAGCACCCTTAGCCGAAACTATGGCTACACCTTC.

CDR3 sequence: CASSQGSRGVVTGELFF. The CDR3 nucleotides read TGTGCCAGCAGCCAAGGTTCAAGGGGAGTTGTGACCGGGGAGCTGTTTTTT. The gene calls are TRBV3-1 and TRBJ2-2, with D tentatively TRBD1 or TRBD2 (5 bases each). The CDR3 totals 17 residues. Germline V gives CDR1 LGHDT, CDR2 YNNKEL (reference sequence). Between the trimmed V and J ends, which lost 1 base and 5 bases, there was a span of 17 bases.

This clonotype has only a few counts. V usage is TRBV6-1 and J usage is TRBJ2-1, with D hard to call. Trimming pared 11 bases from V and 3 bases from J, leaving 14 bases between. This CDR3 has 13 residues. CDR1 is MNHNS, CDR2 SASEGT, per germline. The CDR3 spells CAGQAKFYNEQFF. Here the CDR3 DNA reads TGTGCCGGCCAAGCGAAGTTCTACAATGAGCAGTTCTTC.

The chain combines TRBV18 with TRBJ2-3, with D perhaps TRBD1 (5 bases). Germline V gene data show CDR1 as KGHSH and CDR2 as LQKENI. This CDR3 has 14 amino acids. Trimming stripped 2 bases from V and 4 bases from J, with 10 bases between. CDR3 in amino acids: CASSPIPGSDTQYF. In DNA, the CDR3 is TGTGCCAGCTCACCAATTCCAGGGTCAGATACGCAGTATTTT.

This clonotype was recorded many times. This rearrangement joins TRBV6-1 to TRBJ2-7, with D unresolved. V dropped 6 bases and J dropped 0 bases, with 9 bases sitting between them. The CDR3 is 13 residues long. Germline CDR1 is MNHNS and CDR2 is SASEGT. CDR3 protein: CASSPRASYEQYF. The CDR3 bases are TGTGCCAGCAGCCCAAGGGCCTCCTACGAGCAGTACTTC.

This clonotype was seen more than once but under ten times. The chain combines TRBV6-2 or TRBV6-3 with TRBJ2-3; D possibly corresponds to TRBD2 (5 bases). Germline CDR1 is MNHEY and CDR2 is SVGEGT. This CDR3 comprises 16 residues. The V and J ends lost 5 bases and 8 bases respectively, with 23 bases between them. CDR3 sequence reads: CASSPSEGSIEGTQYF. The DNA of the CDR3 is TGTGCCAGCAGTCCTAGTGAAGGTAGCATTGAGGGTACGCAGTATTTT.

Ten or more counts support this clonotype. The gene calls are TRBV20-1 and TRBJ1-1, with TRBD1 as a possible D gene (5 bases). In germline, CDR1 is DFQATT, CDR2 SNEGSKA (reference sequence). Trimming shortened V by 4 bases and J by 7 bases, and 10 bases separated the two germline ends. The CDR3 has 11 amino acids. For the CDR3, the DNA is TGCAGTGCTAAAGAACAGGATGAAGCTTTCTTT. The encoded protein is CSAKEQDEAFF.

This chain's CDR3 is CASSLALYSTDTQYF. CDR3 nucleotide sequence: TGTGCCAGCAGTTTAGCCCTTTACAGCACAGATACGCAGTATTTT. This chain joins TRBV12-3 or TRBV12-4 and TRBJ2-3, with D unresolved. Between the trimmed V and J ends, which lost 0 bases and 0 bases, there was a span of 7 bases. There are 15 residues in the CDR3.

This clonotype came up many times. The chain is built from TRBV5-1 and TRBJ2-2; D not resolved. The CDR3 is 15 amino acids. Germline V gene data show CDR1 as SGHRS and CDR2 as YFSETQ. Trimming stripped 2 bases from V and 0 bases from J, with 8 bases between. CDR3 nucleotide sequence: TGCGCCAGCAGCTTCTCCAGTTCGAACACCGGGGAGCTGTTTTTT. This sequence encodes CASSFSSSNTGELFF.

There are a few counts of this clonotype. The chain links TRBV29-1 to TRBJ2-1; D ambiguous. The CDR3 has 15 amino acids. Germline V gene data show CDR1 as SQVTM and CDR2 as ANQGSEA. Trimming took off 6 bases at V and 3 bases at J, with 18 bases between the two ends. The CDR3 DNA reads TGCAGCGTCGACGGGTCGGGTCGAAACTACAATGAGCAGTTCTTC. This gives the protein CSVDGSGRNYNEQFF.